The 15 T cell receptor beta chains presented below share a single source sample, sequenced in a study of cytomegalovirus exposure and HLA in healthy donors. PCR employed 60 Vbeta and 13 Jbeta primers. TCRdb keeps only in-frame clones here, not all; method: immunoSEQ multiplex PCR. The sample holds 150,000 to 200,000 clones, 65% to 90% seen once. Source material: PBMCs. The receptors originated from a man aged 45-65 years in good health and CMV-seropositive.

In DNA form, the CDR3 reads TGTGCCACCAGCACAGCGGGGGACTCCTACAATGAGCAGTTCTTC. The encoded protein is CATSTAGDSYNEQFF. The chain carries TRBV15 and TRBJ2-1, with TRBD2 identical over 8 bases. The CDR3 has 15 residues. From germline, CDR1 is LNHNV and CDR2 YYDKDF (reference sequence). The V and J ends lost 4 bases and 0 bases, in that order; junction bases with no gene match: 2.

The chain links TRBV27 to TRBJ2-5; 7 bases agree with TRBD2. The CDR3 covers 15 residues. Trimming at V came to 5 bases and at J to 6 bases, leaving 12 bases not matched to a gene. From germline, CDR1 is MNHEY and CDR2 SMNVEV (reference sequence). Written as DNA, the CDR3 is TGTGCCAGCAGTCCGCCAACCGGGACTACAAAGACCCAGTACTTC. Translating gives CASSPPTGTTKTQYF.

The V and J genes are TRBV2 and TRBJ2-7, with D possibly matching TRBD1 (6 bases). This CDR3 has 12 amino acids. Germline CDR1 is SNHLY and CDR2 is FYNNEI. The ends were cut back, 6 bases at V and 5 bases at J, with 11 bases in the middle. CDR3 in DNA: TGTGCCAGCAGACCTACAGGGCACGAGCAGTACGTC. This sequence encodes CASRPTGHEQYV.

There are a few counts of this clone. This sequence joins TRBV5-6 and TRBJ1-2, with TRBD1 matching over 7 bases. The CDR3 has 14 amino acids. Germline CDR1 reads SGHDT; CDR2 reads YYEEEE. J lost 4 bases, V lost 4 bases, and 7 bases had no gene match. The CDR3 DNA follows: TGTGCCAGCAGCCCCACAGGGGAGGCCTATGGCTACACCTTC. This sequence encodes CASSPTGEAYGYTF.

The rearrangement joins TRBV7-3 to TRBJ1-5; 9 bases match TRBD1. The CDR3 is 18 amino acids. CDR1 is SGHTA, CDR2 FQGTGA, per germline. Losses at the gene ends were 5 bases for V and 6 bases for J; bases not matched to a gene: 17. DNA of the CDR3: TGTGCCAGCAGCCCGAGTCGGACAGGGGAGGACCGTATTCAGCCCCAGCATTTT. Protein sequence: CASSPSRTGEDRIQPQHF.

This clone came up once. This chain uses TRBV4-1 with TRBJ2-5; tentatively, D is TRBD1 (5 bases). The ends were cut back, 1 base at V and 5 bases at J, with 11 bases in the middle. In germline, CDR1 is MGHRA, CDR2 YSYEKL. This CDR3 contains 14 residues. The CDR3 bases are TGCGCCAGCAGCCAAGCGCGCAGGGCGGAGACCCAGTACTTC. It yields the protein CASSQARRAETQYF.

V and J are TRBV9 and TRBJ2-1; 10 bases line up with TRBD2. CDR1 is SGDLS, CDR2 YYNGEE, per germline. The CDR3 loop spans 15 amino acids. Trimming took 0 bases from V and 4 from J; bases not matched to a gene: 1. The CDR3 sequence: CASSVGSGGYNEQFF. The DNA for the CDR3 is TGTGCCAGCAGCGTAGGTAGCGGGGGGTACAATGAGCAGTTCTTC.

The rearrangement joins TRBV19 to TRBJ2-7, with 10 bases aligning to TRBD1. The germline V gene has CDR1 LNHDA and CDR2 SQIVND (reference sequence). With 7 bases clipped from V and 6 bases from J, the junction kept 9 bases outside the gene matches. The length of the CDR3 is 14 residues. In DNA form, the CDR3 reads TGTGCCAGTACTCAAGGGACAGGGGTGCGCGAGCAGTACTTC. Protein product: CASTQGTGVREQYF. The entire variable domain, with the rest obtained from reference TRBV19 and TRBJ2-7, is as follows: DGGITQSPKYLFRKEGQNVTLSCEQNLNHDAMYWYRQDPGQGLRLIYYSQIVNDFQKGDIAEGYSVSREKKESFPLTVTSAQKNPTAFYLCASTQGTGVREQYFGPGTRLTVT.

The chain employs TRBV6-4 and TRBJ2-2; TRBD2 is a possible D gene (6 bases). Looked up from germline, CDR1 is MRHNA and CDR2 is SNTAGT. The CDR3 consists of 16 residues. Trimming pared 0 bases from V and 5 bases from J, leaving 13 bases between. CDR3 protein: CASSDSVLAGTGELFF. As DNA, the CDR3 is TGTGCCAGCAGTGACTCGGTACTAGCTGGGACCGGGGAGCTGTTTTTT.

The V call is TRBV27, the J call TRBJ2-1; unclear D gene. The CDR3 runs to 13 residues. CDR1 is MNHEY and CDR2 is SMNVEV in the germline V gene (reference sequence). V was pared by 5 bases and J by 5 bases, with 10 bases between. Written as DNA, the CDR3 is TGTGCCAGCAGTCTAAACCTAAACAATGAGCAGTTCTTC. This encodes CASSLNLNNEQFF.

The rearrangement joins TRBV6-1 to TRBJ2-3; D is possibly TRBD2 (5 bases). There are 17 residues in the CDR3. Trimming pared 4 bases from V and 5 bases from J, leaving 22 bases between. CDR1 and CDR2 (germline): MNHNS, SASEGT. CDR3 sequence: CASSGGINRVPGDTQYF. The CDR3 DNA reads TGTGCCAGCAGTGGAGGGATTAACCGGGTCCCGGGAGATACGCAGTATTTT.

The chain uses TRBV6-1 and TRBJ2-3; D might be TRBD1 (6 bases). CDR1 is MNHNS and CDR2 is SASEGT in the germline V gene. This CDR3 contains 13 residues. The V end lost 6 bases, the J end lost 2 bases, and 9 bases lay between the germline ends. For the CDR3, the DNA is TGTGCCAGCAGGGACAGCTACACAGATACGCAGTATTTT. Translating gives CASRDSYTDTQYF.

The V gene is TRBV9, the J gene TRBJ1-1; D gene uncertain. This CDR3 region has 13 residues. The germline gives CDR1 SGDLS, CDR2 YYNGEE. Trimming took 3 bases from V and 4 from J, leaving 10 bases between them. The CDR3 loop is CASSAPGITEAFF. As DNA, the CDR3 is TGTGCCAGCAGCGCTCCCGGTATCACTGAAGCTTTCTTT.

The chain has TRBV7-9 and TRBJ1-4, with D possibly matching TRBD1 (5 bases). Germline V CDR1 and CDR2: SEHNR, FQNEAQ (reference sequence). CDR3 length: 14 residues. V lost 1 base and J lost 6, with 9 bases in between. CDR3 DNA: TGTGCCAGCAGCTTAGGTAGCAGGGATGAAAAACTGTTTTTT. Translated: CASSLGSRDEKLFF.

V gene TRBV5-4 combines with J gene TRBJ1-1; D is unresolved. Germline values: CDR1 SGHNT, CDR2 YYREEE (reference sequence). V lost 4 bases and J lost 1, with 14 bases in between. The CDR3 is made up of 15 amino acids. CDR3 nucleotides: TGTGCCAGCAGCCTCGCCCTCGGTCAGAACACTGAAGCTTTCTTT. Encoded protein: CASSLALGQNTEAFF.